This entry features one T cell receptor (beta chain) sequence. This clonotype has a count of ten or more. The antigen it binds to is not known. No base-level quality is on record; no much larger clone is a single base apart. The data were obtained in a study of neurological immune-mediated disorders (dated by TCRdb to about 2019). With regard to the full study: The study compared peripheral blood TCR-beta repertoires of HTLV-I-associated myelopathy (HAM/TSP) patients, multiple sclerosis patients and healthy controls using UMI-based sequencing. Longitudinal samples, technical triplicates and paired sorted CD4+ and CD8+ T-cell subsets, alongside PBMC samples, were included among the approximately 99 TCR-beta libraries. Longitudinal HAM/TSP and healthy donors had 3 time-points each (roughly 3-40 month intervals). The cohort was made up of approximately 71 subjects, consisting of roughly 14 HAM/TSP patients, 35 or so multiple sclerosis patients and about 20 healthy controls. Here is what the overall study found, with its caveats: TCR clonal expansion was highest in HAM/TSP patients and lowest in MS patients, with MS patients falling below even healthy controls. No identical CDR3 amino acid sequences were shared among expanded clones across subjects, suggesting private TCR-beta repertoires in all groups.

The time point label, as the study defines it: longitudinal time-point 1 (baseline). The healthy controls were volunteers from blood banks in Maryland, USA. For unsorted PBMC libraries, 2 million PBMCs were used after storage in RNAlater at -80 degrees C until RNA extraction. Peripheral blood was subjected to Ficoll-Hypaque density gradient centrifugation to isolate PBMCs, which were then cryopreserved in liquid nitrogen. To synthesize cDNA, template-switch 5'RACE was performed with a primer carrying a 10-nucleotide random unique molecular identifier so that each TCR transcript was tagged. Over 180 million TCR-beta sequences, covering 15-18 subjects, were produced in each sequencing run. Total RNA was extracted with the RNeasy kit. Using the KAPA Real-time Library Amplification kit, TCR-beta VDJ regions were amplified with primers for the TCR constant region and the 5'RACE anchor. Sample indexes and Illumina adaptors were added in a first PCR, and a second PCR then increased library yield. After Ampure bead purification, the roughly 650 bp TCR product was size-selected on a 2% E-gel SizeSelection system. Library quality was checked on a Bioanalyzer, concentration was measured with Qubit, and libraries were quantified with the Kapa Library Quantification kit before pooling. Libraries were sequenced paired-end 2 x 150 bp on an Illumina HiSeq 2500. To increase sequence diversity, roughly 24-31% phiX was spiked into each library pool. From the authors' description of their analysis: The UMI-based MiGEC pipeline processed quality-filtered reads and removed over 90% of raw TCR sequences during error correction. VDJ genes were aligned to IMGT germline references, and clonotypes were defined by unique CDR3 amino acid sequence plus V-J genes. Clonal expansion, Shannon diversity, and CDR3 relatedness (CalcPairwiseDistances, ClusterSamples) were evaluated with VDJtools, and phylogenetic trees were built with CLCbio workbench. A clone was classed as expanded if it had 8 or more unique UMIs, a cutoff based on coefficient-of-variation modelling across technical triplicates. Through fastp at Q25 and MiXCR, TCRdb rebuilt clones from the public reads, retaining in-frame beta chains. Each CDR3 protein appears once, grouped with its most common genes and DNA. The V and J calls were not made by the authors but by TCRdb's processing. This sample lists about 49,000 distinct CDR3 sequences; approximately 9.1% were detected once. The top ten clones comprise about 1.6% of the sample.

At the junction V is shortened by 4 bases and J by 5 bases, with 16 bases in between. According to the germline V gene, CDR1 reads SGHRS and CDR2 reads YFSETQ. From the cysteine through the phenylalanine, the CDR3 covers 15 amino acids. CDR3 DNA only is kept here, 45 bases in frame from base 1. The sample comprised PBMCs. This sequence was found in a woman between 40 and 55 years old in good health. In this chain, TRBV5-1 is recombined with TRBJ2-1, and the D gene may be TRBD2, 5 bases matching. The DNA is TGCGCCAGCAGCCTGCCCAGCGGAGGAAACAATGAGCAGTTCTTC. The translation is CASSLPSGGNNEQFF.